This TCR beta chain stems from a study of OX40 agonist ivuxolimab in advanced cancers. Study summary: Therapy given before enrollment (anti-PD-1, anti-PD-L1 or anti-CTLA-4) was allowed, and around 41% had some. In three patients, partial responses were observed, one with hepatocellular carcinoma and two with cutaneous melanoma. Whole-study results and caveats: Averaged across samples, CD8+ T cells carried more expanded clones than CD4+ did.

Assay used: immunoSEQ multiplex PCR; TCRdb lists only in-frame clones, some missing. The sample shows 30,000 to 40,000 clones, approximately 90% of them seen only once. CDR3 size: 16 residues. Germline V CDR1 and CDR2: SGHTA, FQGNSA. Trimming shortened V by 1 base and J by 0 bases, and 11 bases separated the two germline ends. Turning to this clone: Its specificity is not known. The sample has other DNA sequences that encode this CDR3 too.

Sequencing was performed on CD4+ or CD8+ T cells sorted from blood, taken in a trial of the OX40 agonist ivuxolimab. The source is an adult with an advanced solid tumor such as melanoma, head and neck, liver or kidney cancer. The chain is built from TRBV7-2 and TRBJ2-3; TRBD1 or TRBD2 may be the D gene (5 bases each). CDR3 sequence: CASSLGGSRSTDTQYF. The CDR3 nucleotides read TGTGCCAGCAGCTTAGGGGGGTCCCGTAGCACAGATACGCAGTATTTT.